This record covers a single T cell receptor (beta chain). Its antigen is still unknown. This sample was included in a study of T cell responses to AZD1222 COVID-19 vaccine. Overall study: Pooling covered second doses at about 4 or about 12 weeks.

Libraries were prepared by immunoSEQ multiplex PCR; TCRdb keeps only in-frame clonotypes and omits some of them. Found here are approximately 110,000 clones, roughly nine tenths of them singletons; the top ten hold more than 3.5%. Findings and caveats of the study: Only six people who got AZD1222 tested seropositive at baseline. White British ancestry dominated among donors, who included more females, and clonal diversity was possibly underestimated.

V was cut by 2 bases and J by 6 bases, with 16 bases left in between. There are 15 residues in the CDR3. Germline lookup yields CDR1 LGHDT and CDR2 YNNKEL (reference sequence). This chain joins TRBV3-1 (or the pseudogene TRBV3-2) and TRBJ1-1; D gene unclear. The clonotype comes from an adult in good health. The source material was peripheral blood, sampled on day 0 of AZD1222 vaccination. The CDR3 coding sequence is TGTGCCAGCAGCCAAAACGTGATGACCGGCTCTGAAGCTTTCTTT. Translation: CASSQNVMTGSEAFF.